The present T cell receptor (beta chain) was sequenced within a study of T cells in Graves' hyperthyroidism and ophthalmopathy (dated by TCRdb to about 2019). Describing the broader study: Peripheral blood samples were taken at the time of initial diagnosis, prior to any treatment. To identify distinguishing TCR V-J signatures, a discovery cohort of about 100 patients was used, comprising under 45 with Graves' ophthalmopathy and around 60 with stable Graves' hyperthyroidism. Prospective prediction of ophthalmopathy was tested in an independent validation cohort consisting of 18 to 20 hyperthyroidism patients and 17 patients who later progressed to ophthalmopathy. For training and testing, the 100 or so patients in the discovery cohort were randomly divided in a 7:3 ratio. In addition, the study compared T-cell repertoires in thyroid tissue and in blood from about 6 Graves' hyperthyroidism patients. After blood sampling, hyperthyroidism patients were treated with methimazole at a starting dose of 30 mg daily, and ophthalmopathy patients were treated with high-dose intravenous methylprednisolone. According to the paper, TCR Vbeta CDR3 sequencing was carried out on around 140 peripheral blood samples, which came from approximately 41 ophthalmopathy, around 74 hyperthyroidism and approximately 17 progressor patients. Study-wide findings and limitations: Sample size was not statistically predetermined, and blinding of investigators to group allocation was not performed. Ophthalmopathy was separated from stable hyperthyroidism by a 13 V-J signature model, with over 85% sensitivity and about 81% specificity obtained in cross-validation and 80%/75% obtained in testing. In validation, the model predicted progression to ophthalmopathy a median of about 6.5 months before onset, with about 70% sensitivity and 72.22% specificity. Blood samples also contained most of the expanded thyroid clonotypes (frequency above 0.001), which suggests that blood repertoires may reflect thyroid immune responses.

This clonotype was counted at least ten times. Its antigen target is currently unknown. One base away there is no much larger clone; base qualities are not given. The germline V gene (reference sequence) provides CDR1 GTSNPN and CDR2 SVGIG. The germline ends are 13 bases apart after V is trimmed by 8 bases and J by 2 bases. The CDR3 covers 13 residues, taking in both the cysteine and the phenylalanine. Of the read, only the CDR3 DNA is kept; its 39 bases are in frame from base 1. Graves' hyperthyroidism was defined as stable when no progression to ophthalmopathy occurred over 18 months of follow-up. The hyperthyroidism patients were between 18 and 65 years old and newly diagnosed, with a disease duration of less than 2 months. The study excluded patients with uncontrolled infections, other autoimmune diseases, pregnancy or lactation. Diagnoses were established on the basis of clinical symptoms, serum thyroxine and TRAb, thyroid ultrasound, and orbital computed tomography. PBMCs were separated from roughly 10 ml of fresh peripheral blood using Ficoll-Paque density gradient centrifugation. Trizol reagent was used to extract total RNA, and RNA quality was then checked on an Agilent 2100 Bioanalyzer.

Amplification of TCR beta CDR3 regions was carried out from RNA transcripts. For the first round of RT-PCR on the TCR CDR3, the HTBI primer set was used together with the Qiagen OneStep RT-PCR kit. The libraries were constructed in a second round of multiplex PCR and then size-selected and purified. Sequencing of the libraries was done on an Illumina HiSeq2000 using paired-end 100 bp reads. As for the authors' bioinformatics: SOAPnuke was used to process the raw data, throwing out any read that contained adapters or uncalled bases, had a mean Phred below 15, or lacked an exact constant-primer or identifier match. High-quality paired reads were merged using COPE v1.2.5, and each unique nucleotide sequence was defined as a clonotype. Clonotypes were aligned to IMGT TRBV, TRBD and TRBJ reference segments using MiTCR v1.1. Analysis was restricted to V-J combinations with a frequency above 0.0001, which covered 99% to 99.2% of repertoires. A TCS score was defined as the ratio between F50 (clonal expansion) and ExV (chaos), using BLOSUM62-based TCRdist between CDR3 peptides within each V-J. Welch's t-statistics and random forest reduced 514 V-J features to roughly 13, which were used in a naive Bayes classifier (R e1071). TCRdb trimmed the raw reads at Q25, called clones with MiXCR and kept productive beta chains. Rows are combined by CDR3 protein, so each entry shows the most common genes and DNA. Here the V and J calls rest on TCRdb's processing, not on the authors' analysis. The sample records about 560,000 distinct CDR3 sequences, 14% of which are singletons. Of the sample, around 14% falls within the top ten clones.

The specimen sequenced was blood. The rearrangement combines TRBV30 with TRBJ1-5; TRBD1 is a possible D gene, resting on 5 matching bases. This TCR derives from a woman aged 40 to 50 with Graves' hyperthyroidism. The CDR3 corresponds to CAVEGSGNQPQHF. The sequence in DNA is TGTGCCGTGGAGGGGTCTGGCAATCAGCCCCAGCATTTT.